The 18 T cell receptor beta chains below come from one sample, sequenced in a study of cytomegalovirus exposure and HLA in healthy donors (dated by TCRdb to the late 2010s). The method was the immunoSEQ multiplex PCR assay. For the multiplex PCR, a mixture combining 60 forward primers for TCR Vbeta segments and 13 reverse primers for TCR Jbeta segments was used. TCRdb took over this immuneACCESS table, retaining in-frame rearrangements with V and J assigned. Such tables are incomplete; in checked studies, under half of the missing clones stem from an unresolved V gene, and the remainder is unexplained. This sample lists 180,000 or so clones; 75% to 85% were detected once. The ten largest clones capture 2% to 2.5% of the sample. Source material: PBMCs. The receptors originated from a woman aged 50 to 60 in good health and CMV-seronegative.

This clone was observed a few times. The chain links TRBV11-2 to TRBJ2-1; 11 nucleotides agree with TRBD2. This CDR3 comprises 14 residues. The germline V gene encodes CDR1 SGHAT and CDR2 FQNNGV. Trimming removed 7 bases from V and 4 bases from J; junction bases left unmatched: 3. This chain's CDR3 is CASNIAGGYNEQFF. The CDR3 DNA is TGTGCCAGCAACATAGCGGGAGGGTACAATGAGCAGTTCTTC.

This clone was counted a few times. The rearrangement joins TRBV9 to TRBJ2-7, with TRBD1 as a possible D gene (6 bases). Germline CDR1 and CDR2: SGDLS and YYNGEE. The V end lost 1 base, the J end lost 3 bases, and 14 bases lay between the germline ends. The CDR3 spans 15 residues. CDR3 coding DNA: TGTGCCAGCAGCGTATTTGACAGGCAGGGCTACGAGCAGTACTTC. It yields the protein CASSVFDRQGYEQYF.

This chain links TRBV5-6 with TRBJ1-1, with 12 bases fitting TRBD1. V gave up 0 bases and J gave up 7 bases; unmatched junction bases: 4. CDR1 is SGHDT and CDR2 is YYEEEE in the germline V gene. This CDR3 is 15 amino acids long. CDR3 nucleotides: TGTGCCAGCAGCTTGGGGGACAGGGGGCTGGGTGAAGCTTTCTTT. Its translation: CASSLGDRGLGEAFF.

This clone appeared a single time. The chain carries TRBV6-5 and TRBJ1-5; D remains unclear. Germline V gene data show CDR1 as MNHEY and CDR2 as SVGAGI. The CDR3 extends over 13 amino acids. The V and J ends lost 5 bases and 0 bases respectively, with 5 bases between them. CDR3 in DNA: TGTGCCAGCAGTCCTCGTAGCAATCAGCCCCAGCATTTT. Protein: CASSPRSNQPQHF.

The rearrangement links TRBV4-2 to TRBJ2-7, with D perhaps TRBD2 (5 bases). Germline V CDR1 and CDR2: LGHNA, YNFKEQ. The CDR3 loop spans 16 amino acids. Trimming stripped 0 bases from V and 6 bases from J, with 18 bases between. DNA of the CDR3: TGTGCCAGCAGCCAAGATGAGGGCGGACTCTCTTCCGAGCAGTACTTC. Residues: CASSQDEGGLSSEQYF.

This chain joins TRBV15 and TRBJ2-7; 9 bases agree with TRBD1. Germline CDR1 and CDR2: LNHNV and YYDKDF (reference sequence). Trimming at V came to 3 bases and at J to 3 bases, leaving 3 bases not matched to a gene. The CDR3 has 14 residues. CDR3 sequence: CATSRDRGFYEQYF. As DNA, the CDR3 is TGTGCCACCAGCAGGGACAGGGGCTTCTACGAGCAGTACTTC.

The J gene is TRBJ1-5, the V gene TRBV28; TRBD1 might be the D (6 bases). CDR1 MDHEN and CDR2 SYDVKM come from the germline V gene. This CDR3 is 17 amino acids long. Between the trimmed V and J ends, which lost 3 bases and 5 bases, there was a span of 20 bases. CDR3 coding DNA: TGTGCCAGCAGTTTCCCCCCAGGCAGGGGTGGGTATCAGCCCCAGCATTTT. Protein sequence: CASSFPPGRGGYQPQHF.

This sequence joins TRBV7-9 and TRBJ2-1; possible D gene TRBD1, 8 bases. V shed 5 bases and J shed 13 bases, with 15 bases lying between them. Germline V gene lookup returns CDR1 SEHNR and CDR2 FQNEAQ (reference sequence). The CDR3 is 12 residues long. The CDR3 region is CASSPGGQEQFF. DNA for the CDR3: TGTGCCAGCAGCCCGGGGGGACAGGAACAGTTCTTC.

This clone was counted a few times. The CDR3 nucleotides read TGTGCCAAACCTTGGGACAGGGGAAGGGAGACCCAGTACTTC. Protein sequence: CAKPWDRGRETQYF. The rearrangement joins TRBV6-7 to TRBJ2-5, with 10 nucleotides matching TRBD1. TRBV6-7 counts as an open reading frame of uncertain function. The CDR3 contains 14 residues. After removal of 10 bases from V and 5 bases from J, the junction contained 10 bases not matched to a gene.

The CDR3 sequence is CASSLGGRGLSKNIQYF. The CDR3, as DNA: TGTGCCAGCAGCTTAGGCGGCAGGGGGCTTTCCAAAAACATTCAGTACTTC. This sequence joins TRBV11-3 and TRBJ2-4; 8 bases are a match to TRBD1. The CDR3 is 17 amino acids. J lost 2 bases, V lost 1 base, and 7 bases had no gene match. Germline V gene lookup returns CDR1 SGHNT and CDR2 YENEEA.

The V call is TRBV2, the J call TRBJ1-1, with TRBD1 matching over 9 bases. V lost 8 bases and J lost 8; bases outside the gene matches: 9. The CDR3 runs 13 residues. Germline lookup yields CDR1 SNHLY and CDR2 FYNNEI. In DNA form, the CDR3 reads TGTGCCAGCGGAAAACAGGGGGCCCCCGAAGCTTTCTTT. Amino acid sequence: CASGKQGAPEAFF.

The chain recombines TRBV21-1 with TRBJ2-4; the table's TRBD2 call for D was not verified on the DNA. TRBV21-1 is a known pseudogene. The CDR3 spans 17 residues. The CDR3 sequence: CASRPSGGRVAKNIQYF. Here the CDR3 DNA reads TGTGCCAGCAGACCCTCCGGGGGTCGGGTAGCCAAAAACATTCAGTACTTC.

Of note for this clone: One junction end disagrees with the germline gene, perhaps due to a read error. The same CDR3 is also encoded by other DNA sequences in this sample. The chain recombines TRBV27 with TRBJ1-6, with a tentative D call TRBD1 (5 bases). Per germline, CDR1 MNHEY and CDR2 SMNVEV (reference sequence). CDR3 length: 13 amino acids. The CDR3 sequence: CASSLRQNSPLHF. The CDR3 DNA reads TGTGCCAGCAGTCTCCGACAGAATTCCCCCCTCCACTTT.

This chain links TRBV4-1 with TRBJ2-3; the D is unclear. V lost 4 bases and J lost 2, with 13 bases in between. CDR3 length equals 15 residues. Germline CDR1 reads MGHRA; CDR2 reads YSYEKL. DNA for the CDR3: TGCGCCAGCAGCCCCTCCCGCGTTCCCACAGATACGCAGTATTTT. As protein: CASSPSRVPTDTQYF.

The chain has TRBV28 and TRBJ1-5; tentatively, D is TRBD1 (5 bases). The CDR3 loop spans 14 amino acids. With 7 bases removed from V and 5 bases from J, the gap between germline ends came to 15 bases. From germline, CDR1 is MDHEN and CDR2 SYDVKM. This CDR3 reads CASTLGGDYQPQHF. CDR3 sequence (DNA): TGTGCCAGCACCTTGGGGGGGGACTATCAGCCCCAGCATTTT.

The chain couples TRBV15 to TRBJ1-2; 9 bases fit TRBD1. Germline-derived CDR1 and CDR2 are LNHNV and YYDKDF (reference sequence). V shed 3 bases, J shed 8 bases, and the junction held 4 bases outside the gene matches. CDR3 length: 13 amino acids. CDR3 bases: TGTGCCACCAGCAGGACAGGGGGTCGGGGCTACACCTTC. This translates into CATSRTGGRGYTF.

With regard to this clone: One end of the junction varies from germline; a read error may be responsible. This chain connects TRBV4-3 to TRBJ2-3; D is possibly TRBD2 (5 bases). From germline, CDR1 is LGHNA and CDR2 YSLEER. This CDR3 has 17 amino acids. The CDR3 loop reads CASSQEELALSTDTQYF. The CDR3 nucleotides are TGCGCTAGCAGCCAAGAGGAGTTAGCGCTTAGCACAGATACGCAGTATTTT.

The sample holds one count of this clone. V usage is TRBV29-1 and J usage is TRBJ2-7; possibly TRBD2 for D (6 bases). Trimming stripped 5 bases from V and 0 bases from J, with 17 bases between. This CDR3 is built from 15 residues. Germline CDR1 and CDR2: SQVTM and ANQGSEA. The CDR3 DNA follows: TGCAGCGTTAAGGCGGAGGGGCCGAGCTCCTACGAGCAGTACTTC. It is translated as CSVKAEGPSSYEQYF.